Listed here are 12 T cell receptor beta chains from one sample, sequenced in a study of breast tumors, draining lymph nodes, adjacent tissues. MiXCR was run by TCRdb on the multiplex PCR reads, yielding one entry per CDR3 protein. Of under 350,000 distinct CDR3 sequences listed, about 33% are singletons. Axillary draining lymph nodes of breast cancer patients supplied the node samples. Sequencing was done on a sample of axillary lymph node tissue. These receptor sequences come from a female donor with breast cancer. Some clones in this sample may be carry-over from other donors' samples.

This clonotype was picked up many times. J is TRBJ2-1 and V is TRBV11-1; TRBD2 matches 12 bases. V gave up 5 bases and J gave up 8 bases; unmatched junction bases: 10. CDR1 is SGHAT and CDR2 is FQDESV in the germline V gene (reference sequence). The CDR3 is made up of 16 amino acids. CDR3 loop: CASSPLLAGGWDEQFF. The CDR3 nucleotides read TGTGCCAGCAGCCCACTACTAGCGGGAGGTTGGGATGAGCAGTTCTTC.

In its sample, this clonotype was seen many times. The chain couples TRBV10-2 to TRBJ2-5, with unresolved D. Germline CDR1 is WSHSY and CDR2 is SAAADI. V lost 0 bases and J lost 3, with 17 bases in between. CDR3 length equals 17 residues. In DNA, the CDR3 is TGCGCCAGCAGTGAGTCGTCCTCGAACCCAGGAAAAGAGACCCAGTACTTC. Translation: CASSESSSNPGKETQYF.

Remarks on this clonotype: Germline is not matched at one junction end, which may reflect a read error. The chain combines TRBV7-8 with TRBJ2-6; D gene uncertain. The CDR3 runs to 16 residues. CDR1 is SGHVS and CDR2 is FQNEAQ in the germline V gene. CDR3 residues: CASSLTSTGFANVPTF. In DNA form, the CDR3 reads TGTGCCAGCAGCTTAACCTCTACGGGTTTCGCCAACGTCCCGACTTTC.

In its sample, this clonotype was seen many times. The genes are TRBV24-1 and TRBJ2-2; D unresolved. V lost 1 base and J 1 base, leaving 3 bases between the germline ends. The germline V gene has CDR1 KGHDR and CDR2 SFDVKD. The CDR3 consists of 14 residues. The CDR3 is CATSDFRNTGELFF. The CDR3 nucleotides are TGTGCCACCAGTGATTTTAGGAACACCGGGGAGCTGTTTTTT.

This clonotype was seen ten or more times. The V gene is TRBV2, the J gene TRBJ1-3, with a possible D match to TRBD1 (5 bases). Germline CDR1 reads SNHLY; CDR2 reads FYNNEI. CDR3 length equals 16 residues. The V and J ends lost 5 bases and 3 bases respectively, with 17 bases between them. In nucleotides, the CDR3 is TGTGCCAGCAGTCCCCTCGGGGCGCGAATTGGAAACACCATATATTTT. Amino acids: CASSPLGARIGNTIYF.

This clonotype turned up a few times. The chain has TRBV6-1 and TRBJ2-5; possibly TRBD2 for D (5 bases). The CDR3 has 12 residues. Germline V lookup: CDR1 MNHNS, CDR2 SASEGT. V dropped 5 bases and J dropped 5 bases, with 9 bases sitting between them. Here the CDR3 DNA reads TGTGCCAGCAGTCGAGGGCACGAGACCCAGTACTTC. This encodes CASSRGHETQYF.

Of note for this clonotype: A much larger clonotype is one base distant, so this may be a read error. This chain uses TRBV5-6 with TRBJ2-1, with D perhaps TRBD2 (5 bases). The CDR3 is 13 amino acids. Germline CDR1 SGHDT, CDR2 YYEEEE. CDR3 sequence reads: CASSFGSSPELFF. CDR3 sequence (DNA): TGTGCCAGCAGCTTCGGATCTAGCCCTGAGCTGTTCTTC.

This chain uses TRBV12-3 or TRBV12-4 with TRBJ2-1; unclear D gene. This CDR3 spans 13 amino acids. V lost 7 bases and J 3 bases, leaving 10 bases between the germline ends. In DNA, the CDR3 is TGTGCCAGCACCCACGGCGACTACAATGAGCAGTTCTTC. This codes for CASTHGDYNEQFF.

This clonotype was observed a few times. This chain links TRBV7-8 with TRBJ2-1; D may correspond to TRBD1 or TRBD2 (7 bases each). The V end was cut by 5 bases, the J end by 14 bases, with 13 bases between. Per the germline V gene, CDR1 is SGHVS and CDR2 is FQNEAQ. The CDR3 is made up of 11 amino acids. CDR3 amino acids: CASSQGGWEFF. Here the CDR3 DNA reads TGTGCCAGCAGCCAGGGGGGGTGGGAGTTCTTC.

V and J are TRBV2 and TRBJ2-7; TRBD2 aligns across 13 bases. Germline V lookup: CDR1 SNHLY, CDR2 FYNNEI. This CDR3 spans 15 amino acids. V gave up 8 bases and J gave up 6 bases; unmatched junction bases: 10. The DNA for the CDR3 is TGTGCCAGCCGGACTAGCGGGAGTATTTATGGCGAGCAGTACTTC. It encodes CASRTSGSIYGEQYF.

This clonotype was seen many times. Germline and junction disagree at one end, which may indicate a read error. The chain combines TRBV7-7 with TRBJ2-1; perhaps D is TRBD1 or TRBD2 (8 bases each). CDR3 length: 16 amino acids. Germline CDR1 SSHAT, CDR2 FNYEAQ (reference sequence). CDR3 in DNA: TGTGCTAGCAGCCCCCCGGGACTAGGGACAGGCAATGAGCAGTTCTTC. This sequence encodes CASSPPGLGTGNEQFF.

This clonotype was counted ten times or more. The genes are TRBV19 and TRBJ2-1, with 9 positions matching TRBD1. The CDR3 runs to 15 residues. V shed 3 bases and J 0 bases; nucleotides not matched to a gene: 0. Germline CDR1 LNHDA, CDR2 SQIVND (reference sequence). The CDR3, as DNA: TGTGCCAGTAGTATGACAGGGGGCTCCTACAATGAGCAGTTCTTC. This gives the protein CASSMTGGSYNEQFF.